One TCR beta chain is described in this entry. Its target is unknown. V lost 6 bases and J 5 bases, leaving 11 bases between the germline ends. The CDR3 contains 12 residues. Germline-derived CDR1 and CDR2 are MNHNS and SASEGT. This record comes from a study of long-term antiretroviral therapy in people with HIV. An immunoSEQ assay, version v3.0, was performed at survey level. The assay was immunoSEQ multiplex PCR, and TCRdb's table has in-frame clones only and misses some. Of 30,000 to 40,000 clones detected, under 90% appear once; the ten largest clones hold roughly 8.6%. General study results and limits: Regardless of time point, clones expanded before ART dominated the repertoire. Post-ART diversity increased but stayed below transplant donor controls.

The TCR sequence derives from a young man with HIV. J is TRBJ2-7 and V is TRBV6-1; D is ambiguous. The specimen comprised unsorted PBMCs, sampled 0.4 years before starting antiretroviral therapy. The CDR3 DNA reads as TGTGCCAGCAGGGGAAATTGGGACGAGCAGTACTTC. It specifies CASRGNWDEQYF.